Below, 19 T cell receptor beta chains from the same sample are listed, as sequenced in a study of T cell responses to AZD1222 COVID-19 vaccine (dated by TCRdb to about 2021). What the time point label conveys for this sample: baseline before first vaccination. Libraries were made using the immunoSEQ multiplex PCR assay. As stored in TCRdb, this immuneACCESS dataset retains in-frame rearrangements with V and J assigned. A fraction of the clones does not appear; measured against another copy, unresolved V genes explain less than half of the discrepancy, and the remainder lacks a known reason. Present in this sample are approximately 140,000 clones, over 90% of which were seen just once. About 5% of the sample is in the top ten clones. The sample consisted of peripheral blood, taken on day 0 of AZD1222 vaccination. Receptor source: an adult in good health.

The rearrangement joins TRBV4-2 to TRBJ1-6; 7 bases are shared with TRBD1. Per germline, CDR1 LGHNA and CDR2 YNFKEQ. The V segment lost 2 bases and the J segment 0 bases; nucleotides outside the gene matches: 10. The CDR3 has 19 residues. CDR3 amino acids: CASSQSSGGRSSYNSPLHF. The DNA for the CDR3 is TGTGCCAGCAGCCAAAGTTCAGGGGGTCGAAGCTCCTATAATTCACCCCTCCACTTT.

The chain links TRBV6-5 to TRBJ2-1, with 12 bases identical to TRBD2. The trim removed 6 bases at V and 6 bases at J, leaving 6 bases unmatched. Germline V lookup: CDR1 MNHEY, CDR2 SVGAGI. The CDR3 loop spans 15 amino acids. This chain's CDR3 is CASRTLAGGLNEQFF. The CDR3 nucleotides are TGTGCCAGCAGAACCCTAGCGGGGGGGCTCAATGAGCAGTTCTTC.

The rearrangement uses TRBV5-6 and TRBJ2-4; 7 nucleotides line up with TRBD1. This CDR3 contains 18 residues. The trim removed 4 bases at V and 0 bases at J, leaving 13 bases unmatched. Germline V CDR1 and CDR2: SGHDT, YYEEEE. The CDR3: CASSEDRSILLAKNIQYF. The CDR3 DNA follows: TGTGCCAGCAGCGAGGACAGGAGCATACTCCTAGCCAAAAACATTCAGTACTTC.

The chain carries TRBV6-1 and TRBJ1-2, with 8 nucleotides matching TRBD1. In germline, CDR1 is MNHNS, CDR2 SASEGT. V lost 3 bases, J lost 2 bases, and 8 bases stayed unmatched. The CDR3 is 16 amino acids. CDR3 in amino acids: CASSDARTGQNYGYTF. CDR3 coding DNA: TGTGCCAGCAGTGACGCGCGGACAGGGCAAAACTATGGCTACACCTTC.

This clone showed up just once. The chain carries TRBV5-5 and TRBJ1-1, with D perhaps matching TRBD1 (5 bases). In germline, CDR1 is SGHKS, CDR2 YYEKEE (reference sequence). The germline V and J ends were trimmed by 0 bases and 3 bases, with 12 bases remaining between them. There are 15 residues in the CDR3. Here the CDR3 DNA reads TGTGCCAGCAGCTTGGCGGGGCCCCCGGACACTGAAGCTTTCTTT. This encodes CASSLAGPPDTEAFF.

The chain uses TRBV12-3 or TRBV12-4 and TRBJ1-2, with 9 bases lining up with TRBD1. This CDR3 region has 13 residues. V dropped 6 bases and J dropped 7; count of bases not matched to a gene: 6. The CDR3 nucleotides are TGTGCCAGCAGCCTACAGGGGGCGCTTGGCTACACCTTC. Translated: CASSLQGALGYTF.

The chain has TRBV7-8 and TRBJ1-5; D is unresolved. This CDR3 is built from 16 residues. V lost 3 bases to trimming and J lost 4 bases, with 16 bases between them. The germline CDR1 and CDR2 sequences are SGHVS and FQNEAQ. The CDR3: CASSFADPFLNQPQHF. Here the CDR3 DNA reads TGTGCCAGCAGCTTCGCGGATCCTTTTCTAAATCAGCCCCAGCATTTT.

V and J are TRBV28 and TRBJ2-1; the match to TRBD2 covers 7 bases. The trim removed 1 base at V and 2 bases at J, leaving 5 bases unmatched. The CDR3 has 16 residues. Per the germline V gene, CDR1 is MDHEN and CDR2 is SYDVKM. In DNA form, the CDR3 reads TGTGCCAGCAGTTTATTGGCGGGAGAGACCTACAATGAGCAGTTCTTC. Translation gives CASSLLAGETYNEQFF.

The rearrangement links TRBV19 to TRBJ1-2; 7 bases line up with TRBD1. CDR1 LNHDA and CDR2 SQIVND come from the germline V gene (reference sequence). With 3 bases clipped from V and 3 bases from J, the junction kept 7 bases outside the gene matches. The CDR3 has 15 amino acids. The CDR3 DNA reads TGTGCCAGTAGTATTTGGGCCAGGGGGGACTATGGCTACACCTTC. Its protein product is CASSIWARGDYGYTF. Complete variable domain (other parts from reference TRBV19 and TRBJ1-2): DGGITQSPKYLFRKEGQNVTLSCEQNLNHDAMYWYRQDPGQGLRLIYYSQIVNDFQKGDIAEGYSVSREKKESFPLTVTSAQKNPTAFYLCASSIWARGDYGYTFGSGTRLTVV.

This clone was seen a handful of times. This chain links TRBV7-8 with TRBJ1-5; no clear D gene. The CDR3 contains 16 residues. The germline V gene encodes CDR1 SGHVS and CDR2 FQNEAQ. Trimming stripped 0 bases from V and 8 bases from J, with 17 bases between. The DNA of the CDR3 is TGTGCCAGCAGCTTAGCGGCTTGGGAGCACAGTAAGCCCCAGCATTTT. It encodes CASSLAAWEHSKPQHF. Looking up the rest from reference TRBV7-8 and TRBJ1-5 gives the full variable domain: GAGVSQSPRYKVAKRGQDVALRCDPISGHVSLFWYQQALGQGPEFLTYFQNEAQLDKSGLPSDRFFAERPEGSVSTLKIQRTQQEDSAVYLCASSLAAWEHSKPQHFGDGTRLSIL.

The chain uses TRBV18 and TRBJ1-5, with 10 positions matching TRBD1. Germline V gives CDR1 KGHSH, CDR2 LQKENI. The CDR3 is 14 residues long. V trimming: 5 bases; J trimming: 5 bases; junction bases outside the gene matches: 3. CDR3 in DNA: TGTGCCAGCTCATCGACAGGGGGCGATCAGCCCCAGCATTTT. It is translated as CASSSTGGDQPQHF. The variable domain in full, completed from reference TRBV18 and TRBJ1-5, reads NAGVMQNPRHLVRRRGQEARLRCSPMKGHSHVYWYRQLPEEGLKFMVYLQKENIIDESGMPKERFSAEFPKEGPSILRIQQVVRGDSAAYFCASSSTGGDQPQHFGDGTRLSIL.

The chain has TRBV28 and TRBJ2-7; TRBD2 matches at 7 bases. This CDR3 comprises 12 residues. CDR1 and CDR2 (germline): MDHEN, SYDVKM. The V gene end was trimmed by 8 bases and the J gene end by 2 bases; junction bases not matched to a gene: 3. The CDR3: CASGRVAYEQYF. The CDR3, as DNA: TGTGCCAGCGGGAGGGTAGCCTACGAGCAGTACTTC.

V gene TRBV9 combines with J gene TRBJ2-5, with 11 positions matching TRBD2. The CDR3 totals 16 residues. V trimming: 0 bases; J trimming: 4 bases; junction bases outside the gene matches: 5. Germline V gene sequence: CDR1 SGDLS, CDR2 YYNGEE. The DNA for the CDR3 is TGTGCCAGCAGCGTAGTTGCTAGCGGGAGGACAGAGACCCAGTACTTC. It encodes CASSVVASGRTETQYF.

This chain joins TRBV29-1 and TRBJ1-2; tentative D call: TRBD1 (5 bases). This CDR3 contains 15 residues. Trimming stripped 6 bases from V and 0 bases from J, with 17 bases between. The germline CDR1 and CDR2 sequences are SQVTM and ANQGSEA. The CDR3 here is CSVLVIRGANYGYTF. The CDR3 nucleotides read TGCAGCGTCTTGGTGATTAGGGGAGCTAACTATGGCTACACCTTC.

The chain employs TRBV19 and TRBJ2-2, with 7 bases aligning to TRBD1. This CDR3 comprises 16 residues. The germline CDR1 and CDR2 sequences are LNHDA and SQIVND (reference sequence). Trimming removed 3 bases from V and 1 base from J; junction bases left unmatched: 5. This chain's CDR3 is CASSIRGQQNTGELFF. CDR3 nucleotide sequence: TGTGCCAGTAGTATCAGGGGACAGCAGAACACCGGGGAGCTGTTTTTT.

This chain joins TRBV6-2 or TRBV6-3 and TRBJ2-7; TRBD2 matches 13 bases. The CDR3 loop spans 16 amino acids. V lost 3 bases, J lost 2 bases, and 4 bases stayed unmatched. Germline V gene lookup returns CDR1 MNHEY and CDR2 SVGEGT. The CDR3 here is CASSYMGTSGTYEQYF. The CDR3 region has the DNA TGTGCCAGCAGTTATATGGGGACTAGCGGGACCTACGAGCAGTACTTC.

This clone has only one observation. The rearrangement links TRBV6-1 to TRBJ1-2, with 7 nucleotides matching TRBD1. J gave up 4 bases and V 2 bases, and 4 bases lay outside the gene matches. Germline V gene sequence: CDR1 MNHNS, CDR2 SASEGT. The CDR3 is made up of 14 amino acids. CDR3 amino acids: CASSERAGGYGYTF. CDR3 bases: TGTGCCAGCAGTGAAAGGGCAGGGGGCTATGGCTACACCTTC.

The rearrangement joins TRBV7-2 to TRBJ2-3; tentatively, D is TRBD1 (6 bases). In germline, CDR1 is SGHTA, CDR2 FQGNSA. This CDR3 contains 15 residues. Trimming removed 0 bases at V and 5 bases at J, with 12 bases between. DNA for the CDR3: TGTGCCAGCAGCTTAGCGGGCCCCAGGGGAGATACGCAGTATTTT. Its translation: CASSLAGPRGDTQYF. The whole variable domain, remainder taken from reference TRBV7-2 and TRBJ2-3, is GAGVSQSPSNKVTEKGKDVELRCDPISGHTALYWYRQSLGQGLEFLIYFQGNSAPDKSGLPSDRFSAERTGGSVSTLTIQRTQQEDSAVYLCASSLAGPRGDTQYFGPGTRLTVL.

The genes are TRBV5-1 and TRBJ2-2; D is undetermined. The CDR3 is 16 amino acids. Per germline, CDR1 SGHRS and CDR2 YFSETQ. The ends were cut back, 1 base at V and 0 bases at J, with 10 bases in the middle. CDR3 nucleotide sequence: TGCGCCAGCAGCTTGCGGGCTCTTACGAACACCGGGGAGCTGTTTTTT. The encoded protein is CASSLRALTNTGELFF.